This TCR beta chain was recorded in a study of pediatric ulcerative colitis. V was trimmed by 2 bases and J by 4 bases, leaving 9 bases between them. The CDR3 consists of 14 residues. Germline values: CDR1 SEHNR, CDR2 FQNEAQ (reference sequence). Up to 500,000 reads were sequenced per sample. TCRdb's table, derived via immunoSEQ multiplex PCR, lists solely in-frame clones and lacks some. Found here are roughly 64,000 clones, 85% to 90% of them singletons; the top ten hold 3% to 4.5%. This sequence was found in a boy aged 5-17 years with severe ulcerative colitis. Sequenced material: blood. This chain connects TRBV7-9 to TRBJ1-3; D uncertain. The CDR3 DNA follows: TGTGCCAGCAGCTTACCCCAGGTGGGAAACACCATATATTTT. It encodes CASSLPQVGNTIYF.